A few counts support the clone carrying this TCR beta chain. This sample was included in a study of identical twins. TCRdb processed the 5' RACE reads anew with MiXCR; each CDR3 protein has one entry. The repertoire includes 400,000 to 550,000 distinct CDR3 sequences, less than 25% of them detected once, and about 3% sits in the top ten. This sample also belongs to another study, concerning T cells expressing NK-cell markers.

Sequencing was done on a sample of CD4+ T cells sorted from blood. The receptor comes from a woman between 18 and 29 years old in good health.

CDR3 bases: TGTGCCAGCAGCCAAGAGGGGAGGAGAACCTCTGGGGCCTACGAGCAGTACTTC. Protein product: CASSQEGRRTSGAYEQYF. The V gene is TRBV4-2, the J gene TRBJ2-7; D is possibly TRBD2 (6 bases). In germline, CDR1 is LGHNA, CDR2 YNFKEQ. This CDR3 contains 18 residues. The V end lost 0 bases, the J end lost 2 bases, and 20 bases lay between the germline ends.